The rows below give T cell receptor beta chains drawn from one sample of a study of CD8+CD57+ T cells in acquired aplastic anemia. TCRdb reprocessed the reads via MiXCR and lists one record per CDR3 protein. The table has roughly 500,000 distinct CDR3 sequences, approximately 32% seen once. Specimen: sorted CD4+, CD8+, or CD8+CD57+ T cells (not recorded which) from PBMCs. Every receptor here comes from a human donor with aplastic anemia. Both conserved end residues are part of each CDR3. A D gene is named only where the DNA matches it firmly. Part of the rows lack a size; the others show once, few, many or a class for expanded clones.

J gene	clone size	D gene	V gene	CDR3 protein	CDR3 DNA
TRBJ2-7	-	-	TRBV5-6	CASSLDRAPGRYF	TGTGCCAGCAGCTTGGACAGGGCCCCTGGGAGGTACTTC
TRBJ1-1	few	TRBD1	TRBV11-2	CASSPGTGQLNTEAFF	TGTGCCAGCAGCCCCGGGACAGGGCAGCTGAACACTGAAGCTTTCTTT
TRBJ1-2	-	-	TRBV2	CALGVGYGYTF	TGTGCCTTAGGGGTAGGGTATGGCTACACCTTC
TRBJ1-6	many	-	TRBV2	CATKLQAYNSPLHF	TGTGCCACCAAACTACAGGCTTATAATTCACCCCTCCACTTT
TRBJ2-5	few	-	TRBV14	CASSPTGSGTQYF	TGTGCCAGCAGCCCTACTGGATCCGGGACCCAGTACTTC
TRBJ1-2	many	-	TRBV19	CASSLRTESLGGYTF	TGTGCCAGTAGTTTGCGGACAGAAAGTTTAGGTGGCTACACCTTC
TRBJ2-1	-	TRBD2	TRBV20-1	CSASGTGTRLSNEQFF	TGCAGTGCTAGTGGGACCGGGACTAGGCTTTCGAATGAGCAGTTCTTC
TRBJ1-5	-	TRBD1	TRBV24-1	CATSYRGQEASNQPQHF	TGTGCCACCAGTTACCGTGGACAGGAGGCTAGCAATCAGCCCCAGCATTTT
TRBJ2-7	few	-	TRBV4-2	CASSQDGQGDYEQYF	TGTGCCAGCAGCCAAGATGGGCAGGGTGACTACGAGCAGTACTTC
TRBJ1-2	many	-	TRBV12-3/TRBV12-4	CASSSGTSDYTF	TGTGCCAGCAGTTCCGGGACATCGGACTACACCTTC
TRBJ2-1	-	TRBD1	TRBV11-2	CASSFGDSFNGQFF	TGTGCCAGCAGCTTTGGGGACAGCTTCAATGGGCAGTTCTTC
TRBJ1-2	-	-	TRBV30	CAGSLGSNYGYTF	TGTGCCGGGAGTTTAGGGAGTAACTATGGCTACACCTTC
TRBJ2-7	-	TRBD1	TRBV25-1	CASSELGTGGFAYEQYF	TGTGCCAGCAGTGAATTAGGGACAGGAGGTTTTGCATACGAGCAGTACTTC
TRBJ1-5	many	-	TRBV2	CASSLQGWNQPQHF	TGTGCCAGCAGCCTACAGGGTTGGAATCAGCCCCAGCATTTT
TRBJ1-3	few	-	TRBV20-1	CSAVGGLISSGNTIYF	TGCAGTGCCGTTGGGGGGTTGATAAGCTCTGGAAACACCATATATTTT
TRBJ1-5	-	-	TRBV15	CATSRDRTENQPQHF	TGTGCCACCAGCAGAGATCGGACGGAGAATCAGCCCCAGCATTTT
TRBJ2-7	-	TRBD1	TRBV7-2	CASSLATGTGGYEQYF	TGTGCCAGCAGCTTAGCCACCGGGACAGGGGGCTACGAGCAGTACTTC
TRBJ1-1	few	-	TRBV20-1	CSASPPGFAEAFF	TGCAGTGCTAGTCCGCCAGGGTTCGCTGAAGCTTTCTTT
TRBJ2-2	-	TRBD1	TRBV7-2	CASSLSRGLTGELFF	TGTGCCAGCAGCTTAAGTAGGGGGCTCACCGGGGAGCTGTTTTTT
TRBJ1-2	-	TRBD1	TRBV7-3	CASSPPDRGVAGYTF	TGTGCCAGCTCACCACCAGACAGGGGTGTGGCTGGCTACACCTTC
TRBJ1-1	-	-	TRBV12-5	CASGPGGRNTEAFF	TGTGCTAGTGGTCCCGGGGGACGGAACACTGAAGCTTTCTTT
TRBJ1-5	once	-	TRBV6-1	CASTPPRGANQPQRF	TGTGCCAGCACTCCCCCAAGAGGAGCCAATCAGCCCCAGCGTTTT
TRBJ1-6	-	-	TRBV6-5	CASSYLGRNNSPLHF	TGTGCCAGCAGTTACCTTGGACGGAATAATTCACCCCTCCACTTT
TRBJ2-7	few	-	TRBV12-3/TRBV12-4	CASSLNHRQTTYEQYF	TGTGCCAGCAGCCTCAATCATCGACAGACCACCTACGAGCAGTACTTC
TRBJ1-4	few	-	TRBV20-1	CSASTGAYEKLFF	TGCAGTGCTAGTACGGGGGCCTATGAAAAACTGTTTTTT
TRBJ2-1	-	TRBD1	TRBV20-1	CSAPTGGESYNEQFF	TGCAGTGCCCCGACAGGGGGCGAGTCCTACAATGAGCAGTTCTTC
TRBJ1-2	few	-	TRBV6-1	CASRTPGRNYGYTF	TGTGCCAGCAGAACCCCAGGCAGGAACTATGGCTACACCTTC
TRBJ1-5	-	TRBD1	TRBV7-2	CASSPTGDRVQPQHF	TGTGCCAGCAGCCCGACAGGGGACAGAGTTCAGCCCCAGCATTTT
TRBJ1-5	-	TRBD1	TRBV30	CAWETGHGQPQHF	TGTGCCTGGGAGACAGGGCATGGGCAGCCCCAGCATTTT
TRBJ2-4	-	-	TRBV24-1	CASSQLGSEGNIQYF	TGTGCCAGCAGCCAACTTGGGTCGGAGGGGAACATTCAGTACTTC
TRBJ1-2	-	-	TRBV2	CASSSWSGEGYGYTF	TGTGCCAGCAGCTCTTGGTCGGGGGAGGGCTATGGCTACACCTTC
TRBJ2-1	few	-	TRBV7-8	CASSTLGPNNEQFF	TGTGCCAGCAGCACACTGGGACCCAACAATGAGCAGTTCTTC
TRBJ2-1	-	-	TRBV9	CASSVAGMANEQFF	TGTGCCAGCAGCGTAGCGGGGATGGCCAATGAGCAGTTCTTC
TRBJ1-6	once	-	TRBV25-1	CASGTEYNSPLHF	TGTGCTAGTGGGACGGAGTATAATTCACCCCTCCACTTT
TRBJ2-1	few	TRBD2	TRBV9	CASSVSEREGYNEQFF	TGTGCCAGCAGCGTCTCTGAGCGGGAGGGTTACAATGAGCAGTTCTTC
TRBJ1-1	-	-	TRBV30	CAWGRALAFF	TGTGCCTGGGGACGGGCCTTAGCTTTCTTT
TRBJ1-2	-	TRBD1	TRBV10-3	CAISGTGPEYGYTF	TGTGCCATCAGCGGGACAGGGCCAGAATATGGCTACACCTTC
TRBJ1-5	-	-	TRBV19	CASSISQGSNQPQHF	TGTGCCAGTAGTATAAGCCAGGGTAGCAATCAGCCCCAGCATTTT
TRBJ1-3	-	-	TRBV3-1	CASSQLGNTIYF	TGTGCCAGCAGCCAGCTCGGAAACACCATATATTTT